Sequencing of this T cell receptor beta chain was carried out in a study of cytomegalovirus exposure and HLA in healthy donors. Study-level background: Among several hundred genotyped donors, more than 65% fell in the Caucasian-associated ancestry cluster. General study findings and limits: TCR beta sequences reportedly predicted most subjects' HLA-A and HLA-B alleles accurately.

CDR1 and CDR2 (germline): SGHVS, FNYEAQ. The CDR3 is 16 residues long. After removal of 5 bases from V and 6 bases from J, the junction contained 11 bases not matched to a gene. In its sample, this clone was seen once. Its antigen is not known. PCR amplification relied on 60 Vbeta primers (plus 13 Jbeta primers). Data came from immunoSEQ multiplex PCR; TCRdb stores just in-frame clones and leaves some out. The table shows roughly 250,000 clones, with 75% to 85% occurring only once. The TCR sequence derives from a girl aged 2 to 10 in good health and CMV-seronegative. V is TRBV7-6 and J is TRBJ2-7, with 12 bases fitting TRBD1. Input material: PBMCs. In nucleotides, the CDR3 is TGTGCCAGCAGCCCCAGCAGAGGGACAGGGGGCCGCGAGCAGTACTTC. This translates into CASSPSRGTGGREQYF.